One sample yielded the 32 T cell receptor beta chains listed below, sequenced in a study of spatial heterogeneity in lung cancer. TCRdb recomputed calls from the 5' RACE reads with MiXCR, one row per CDR3 protein. There are 2,000 to 2,500 distinct CDR3 sequences in the sample; roughly 9.3% occur only once, and approximately 19% lies in the top ten. Time point of the sample: sample taken at primary tumor resection. The sequencing here drew on normal lung tissue next to the tumor, taken at surgery. These TCRs come from a female donor with early-stage non-small cell lung cancer.

By frequency in the sample, this clonotype is medium-sized. This chain links TRBV6-6 with TRBJ1-1; weak D call: TRBD1 (5 bases). CDR1 and CDR2 from the germline V gene are MNHNY and SVGAGI (reference sequence). CDR3 length equals 11 residues. Deletions cut 6 bases from V and 7 bases from J, with 9 bases between. CDR3 amino acids: CASSSGIEAFF. The CDR3 DNA sequence: TGTGCCAGCAGCTCAGGGATTGAAGCTTTCTTT.

In this sample, this clonotype turned up a few times. This chain uses TRBV5-6 with TRBJ2-1; 9 bases are shared with TRBD2. Trimming took 0 bases from V and 7 from J; bases not matched to a gene: 5. The germline CDR1 and CDR2 sequences are SGHDT and YYEEEE. The CDR3 extends over 15 amino acids. CDR3 DNA sequence: TGTGCCAGCAGCTTGGTGGCTAGCGGGACAAATGAGCAGTTCTTC. Amino acids: CASSLVASGTNEQFF.

By its share, this clonotype is medium-sized. The chain employs TRBV3-1 and TRBJ1-1; 7 positions match TRBD1. The CDR3 has 15 amino acids. From germline, CDR1 is LGHDT and CDR2 YNNKEL (reference sequence). V was clipped by 4 bases and J by 3 bases; unmatched bases: 8. The CDR3 loop is CASSPLRDSHTEAFF. The DNA of the CDR3 is TGTGCCAGCAGCCCTCTTAGGGACAGCCACACTGAAGCTTTCTTT.

By its share, this clonotype is medium-sized (0.01 to 0.1%). The V gene is TRBV20-1, the J gene TRBJ2-7; the match to TRBD1 covers 7 bases. The CDR3 consists of 14 residues. Germline V gene sequence: CDR1 DFQATT, CDR2 SNEGSKA (reference sequence). V lost 1 base and J lost 3; bases outside the gene matches: 6. The CDR3 spells CSARVGTAGYEQYF. In DNA form, the CDR3 reads TGCAGTGCTAGAGTCGGGACAGCCGGCTACGAGCAGTACTTC.

The chain is built from TRBV28 and TRBJ1-1; D is uncertain. This CDR3 has 15 amino acids. Trimming took off 5 bases at V and 5 bases at J, with 18 bases between the two ends. Germline values: CDR1 MDHEN, CDR2 SYDVKM. The CDR3 protein is CASSLLLVGKTEAFF. In nucleotides, the CDR3 is TGTGCCAGCAGTCTCCTCCTTGTGGGGAAGACTGAAGCTTTCTTT.

This clonotype is large in the sample. The chain has TRBV20-1 and TRBJ2-3; D not certain. Per the germline V gene, CDR1 is DFQATT and CDR2 is SNEGSKA (reference sequence). The CDR3 sequence is 14 residues long. Trimming removed 5 bases at V and 5 bases at J, with 17 bases between. The CDR3 nucleotides are TGCAGTGCTCCCGGGCCCTCAGCCGGAGATACGCAGTATTTT. Protein sequence: CSAPGPSAGDTQYF.

This clonotype appeared many times. The chain recombines TRBV20-1 with TRBJ1-1, with D possibly TRBD1 on 6 matching bases. The germline V and J ends were trimmed by 4 bases and 3 bases, with 21 bases remaining between them. The CDR3 runs to 16 residues. In germline, CDR1 is DFQATT, CDR2 SNEGSKA (reference sequence). The DNA of the CDR3 is TGCAGTGCTAATCAACAGGGTGGTTATGAGGACACTGAAGCTTTCTTT. Protein sequence: CSANQQGGYEDTEAFF.

The chain recombines TRBV3-1 with TRBJ2-5; TRBD2 is a possible D gene (6 bases). Trimming took off 0 bases at V and 5 bases at J, with 19 bases between the two ends. Germline V gene sequence: CDR1 LGHDT, CDR2 YNNKEL (reference sequence). The CDR3 consists of 17 residues. This CDR3 is CASSQDGSAPSAETQYF. CDR3 DNA sequence: TGTGCCAGCAGCCAAGACGGAAGCGCACCTAGCGCGGAGACCCAGTACTTC.

The chain couples TRBV29-1 to TRBJ2-3; 10 bases map to TRBD1. CDR1 SQVTM and CDR2 ANQGSEA come from the germline V gene. The V gene end was trimmed by 3 bases and the J gene end by 14 bases; junction bases not matched to a gene: 2. This CDR3 region has 10 residues. This CDR3 is CSVDGDRGYF. CDR3 bases: TGCAGCGTTGACGGGGACAGGGGGTATTTT.

This clonotype has a count of ten or more. The chain joins TRBV19 to TRBJ2-5; no definite D call. The CDR3 sequence is 13 residues long. V was trimmed by 2 bases and J by 1 base, leaving 5 bases between them. Germline assignment: CDR1 LNHDA and CDR2 SQIVND (reference sequence). The CDR3, as DNA: TGTGCCAGTAGTATAATCAGCCAAGAGACCCAGTACTTC. The encoded protein is CASSIISQETQYF.

Judged by abundance, this clonotype is medium-sized. The rearrangement joins TRBV19 to TRBJ1-1; D uncertain. This CDR3 spans 17 amino acids. The V gene's germline CDR1 is LNHDA and CDR2 SQIVND (reference sequence). Trimming cost V 4 bases and J 1 base, with 19 bases left between them. The CDR3 spells CASSRGTTGRENTEAFF. DNA of the CDR3: TGTGCCAGTAGTAGGGGTACTACGGGCCGAGAGAACACTGAAGCTTTCTTT.

This clonotype is labeled as large. The chain links TRBV6-2 or TRBV6-3 to TRBJ1-4; D unresolved. V dropped 6 bases and J dropped 6 bases, with 5 bases sitting between them. The CDR3 spans 11 residues. Germline-derived CDR1 and CDR2 are MNHEY and SVGEGT. The CDR3 reads CASSSDEKLFF. The CDR3 DNA sequence: TGTGCCAGCAGCTCGGATGAAAAACTGTTTTTT.

In this sample, this clonotype turned up a few times. The rearrangement joins TRBV7-3 to TRBJ2-7; tentatively, D is TRBD1 (5 bases). CDR3 size: 15 residues. Trimming took 2 bases from V and 2 from J, leaving 13 bases between them. Germline CDR1 is SGHTA and CDR2 is FQGTGA. The CDR3 protein is CASSLGRGATYEQYF. The CDR3, as DNA: TGTGCCAGCAGCTTAGGGCGTGGGGCTACCTACGAGCAGTACTTC.

There are many counts of this clonotype. The V gene is TRBV29-1, the J gene TRBJ2-7; tentative D call: TRBD1 (6 bases). V was pared by 6 bases and J by 4 bases, with 19 bases between. From germline, CDR1 is SQVTM and CDR2 ANQGSEA. CDR3 length equals 14 residues. This CDR3 is CSVVFSDRIYEQYF. In nucleotides, the CDR3 is TGCAGCGTCGTGTTCTCCGACAGGATTTACGAGCAGTACTTC.

By sample fraction, this clonotype is medium-sized. This chain connects TRBV19 to TRBJ1-5, with D perhaps TRBD1 (5 bases). Germline CDR1 is LNHDA and CDR2 is SQIVND (reference sequence). V was cut by 5 bases and J by 3 bases, with 8 bases left in between. This CDR3 is 13 amino acids long. This CDR3 is CASSGAYNQPQHF. In nucleotides, the CDR3 is TGTGCCAGTAGTGGGGCCTACAATCAGCCCCAGCATTTT.

This clonotype qualifies as medium-sized. This chain connects TRBV12-3 or TRBV12-4 to TRBJ2-3, with 7 bases lining up with TRBD1. This CDR3 contains 15 residues. The ends lost 7 bases at V and 2 bases at J; junction bases unmatched: 9. In nucleotides, the CDR3 is TGTGCCAGCACCAACCGGGACAGAATCACAGATACGCAGTATTTT. Amino acids: CASTNRDRITDTQYF.

This clonotype has more than one count but fewer than ten. The rearrangement uses TRBV7-9 and TRBJ2-5, with 16 positions matching TRBD2. Germline CDR1 SEHNR, CDR2 FQNEAQ (reference sequence). This CDR3 region has 17 residues. V lost 5 bases to trimming and J lost 5 bases; unmatched junction nucleotides: 8. CDR3 protein: CASSPGTSGRAQETQYF. CDR3 bases: TGTGCCAGCAGCCCCGGGACTAGCGGGAGGGCCCAGGAGACCCAGTACTTC.

The rearrangement links TRBV19 to TRBJ1-4, with a possible D match to TRBD1 (6 bases). Germline assignment: CDR1 LNHDA and CDR2 SQIVND (reference sequence). The CDR3 spans 13 residues. Deletions cut 5 bases from V and 8 bases from J, with 12 bases between. The CDR3 here is CASSFGTREKLFF. CDR3 coding DNA: TGTGCCAGTAGTTTTGGGACAAGGGAAAAACTGTTTTTT.

This clonotype counts as medium-sized. CDR3 DNA: TGTGCCAGCAGCTTAGCGGCCGGCTCCTATGGCTACACCTTC. Translation gives CASSLAAGSYGYTF. The genes are TRBV7-2 and TRBJ1-2; no clear D gene. Germline V gene lookup returns CDR1 SGHTA and CDR2 FQGNSA. The germline V and J ends were trimmed by 0 bases and 4 bases, with 9 bases remaining between them. The length of the CDR3 is 14 residues.

By share, this clonotype counts as medium-sized. The chain recombines TRBV30 with TRBJ2-1, with D perhaps matching TRBD2 (7 bases). In germline, CDR1 is GTSNPN, CDR2 SVGIG (reference sequence). The CDR3 totals 15 residues. Trimming took off 2 bases at V and 2 bases at J, with 13 bases between the two ends. In DNA form, the CDR3 reads TGTGCCTGGAGTTCCTCGGGGGGCCCCTACAATGAGCAGTTCTTC. It translates to CAWSSSGGPYNEQFF.

This clonotype is categorized as medium-sized. The J gene is TRBJ2-3, the V gene TRBV14; D is ambiguous. The V end was cut by 4 bases, the J end by 7 bases, with 9 bases between. Germline V gene sequence: CDR1 SGHDN, CDR2 FVKESK. This CDR3 spans 12 amino acids. The CDR3 is CASSPSQYTQYF. CDR3 nucleotides: TGTGCCAGCAGCCCCTCCCAATATACGCAGTATTTT.

The chain joins TRBV5-8 to TRBJ2-7; 13 bases fit TRBD2. V gave up 4 bases and J gave up 3 bases; unmatched junction bases: 1. The germline V gene encodes CDR1 SGHTS and CDR2 YDEGEE. There are 14 residues in the CDR3. The CDR3 protein is CASSRTSGGYEQYF. In DNA, the CDR3 is TGTGCCAGCAGCCGGACTAGCGGGGGCTACGAGCAGTACTTC.

This clonotype has a handful of counts. The chain employs TRBV28 and TRBJ1-1; a weak D match, TRBD1 (5 bases). The CDR3 contains 13 residues. Germline V CDR1 and CDR2: MDHEN, SYDVKM. V lost 3 bases and J lost 7, with 12 bases in between. For the CDR3, the DNA is TGTGCCAGCAGTTTTGGGACCGTGGGTGAAGCTTTCTTT. Translation gives CASSFGTVGEAFF.

The chain has TRBV3-1 and TRBJ2-2; 8 bases agree with TRBD2. CDR1 is LGHDT, CDR2 YNNKEL, per germline (reference sequence). CDR3 size: 16 residues. The J segment lost 6 bases and the V segment lost 0 bases, leaving 6 bases of the junction unmatched. The chain's CDR3 is CASSQEPAGDAGELFF. CDR3 bases: TGTGCCAGCAGCCAAGAACCAGCGGGGGATGCCGGGGAGCTGTTTTTT.

By sample fraction, this clonotype is medium-sized (0.01 to 0.1%). The chain joins TRBV5-1 to TRBJ2-2; the match to TRBD1 covers 8 bases. Unmatched junction bases numbered 7, after V lost 2 bases and J lost 4 bases. The CDR3 sequence is 16 residues long. In germline, CDR1 is SGHRS, CDR2 YFSETQ. The CDR3: CASSFQGASGTGELFF. DNA for the CDR3: TGCGCCAGCAGCTTCCAGGGGGCATCCGGCACCGGGGAGCTGTTTTTT. The variable domain in full, with the rest retrieved from reference TRBV5-1 and TRBJ2-2, is KAGVTQTPRYLIKTRGQQVTLSCSPISGHRSVSWYQQTPGQGLQFLFEYFSETQRNKGNFPGRFSGRQFSNSRSEMNVSTLELGDSALYLCASSFQGASGTGELFFGEGSRLTVL.

This clonotype is judged medium-sized. The chain joins TRBV5-1 to TRBJ2-1, with TRBD1 as a possible D gene (5 bases). Trimming took 1 base from V and 1 from J, leaving 9 bases between them. Germline V gene sequence: CDR1 SGHRS, CDR2 YFSETQ. The CDR3 length is 15 residues. CDR3 bases: TGCGCCAGCAGCTTGTTATCAGGGTCCTACAATGAGCAGTTCTTC. Translation gives CASSLLSGSYNEQFF. Drawing the rest from reference TRBV5-1 and TRBJ2-1, the complete variable domain is KAGVTQTPRYLIKTRGQQVTLSCSPISGHRSVSWYQQTPGQGLQFLFEYFSETQRNKGNFPGRFSGRQFSNSRSEMNVSTLELGDSALYLCASSLLSGSYNEQFFGPGTRLTVL.

In its sample, this clonotype is medium-sized (0.01 to 0.1%). The rearrangement links TRBV7-6 to TRBJ2-5; 12 bases are a match to TRBD1. The CDR3 sequence is 16 residues long. Per the germline V gene, CDR1 is SGHVS and CDR2 is FNYEAQ. Trimming at V came to 5 bases and at J to 4 bases, leaving 8 bases not matched to a gene. The CDR3 region is CASSPLGTGGVETQYF. CDR3 coding DNA: TGTGCCAGCAGCCCTCTGGGGACAGGGGGCGTAGAGACCCAGTACTTC.

This clonotype was counted only a few times. This rearrangement joins TRBV28 to TRBJ2-3; 12 bases are a match to TRBD2. V trimming: 7 bases; J trimming: 3 bases; junction bases outside the gene matches: 5. CDR1 MDHEN and CDR2 SYDVKM come from the germline V gene. The CDR3 is 15 residues long. CDR3 in DNA: TGTGCCAGCACGACTAGCGGGAGAGGGACAGATACGCAGTATTTT. This sequence encodes CASTTSGRGTDTQYF.

This clonotype has only a few counts. The chain carries TRBV28 and TRBJ2-2, with D possibly TRBD1 on 5 matching bases. Per germline, CDR1 MDHEN and CDR2 SYDVKM. Trimming removed 4 bases from V and 1 base from J, with 16 bases in between. The CDR3 covers 17 residues. This CDR3 reads CASSSGSRAVNTGELFF. In DNA form, the CDR3 reads TGTGCCAGCAGTTCCGGGTCCAGGGCAGTGAACACCGGGGAGCTGTTTTTT.

V and J are TRBV29-1 and TRBJ2-5; tentative D call: TRBD2 (5 bases). Trimming took off 2 bases at V and 1 base at J, with 11 bases between the two ends. The germline V gene encodes CDR1 SQVTM and CDR2 ANQGSEA. This CDR3 is 14 amino acids long. The CDR3 spells CSVELAERQETQYF. The CDR3 region has the DNA TGCAGCGTTGAACTAGCAGAGCGCCAAGAGACCCAGTACTTC.

This clonotype is medium-sized in the sample. The rearrangement uses TRBV4-1 and TRBJ2-7, with D possibly TRBD2 on 5 matching bases. The CDR3 runs 14 residues. Germline lookup yields CDR1 MGHRA and CDR2 YSYEKL. V lost 1 base, J lost 7 bases, and 14 bases lay in between. CDR3 nucleotides: TGCGCCAGCAGCCAAGGTTTTGAGGGTTGGGAGCAGTACTTC. Translating gives CASSQGFEGWEQYF.

Judged by abundance, this clonotype is large. The V and J genes are TRBV12-3 or TRBV12-4 and TRBJ1-4, with D hard to call. The CDR3 runs to 16 residues. Between the trimmed V and J ends, which lost 6 bases and 0 bases, there was a span of 14 bases. This CDR3 is CASSPEEGATNEKLFF. The DNA for the CDR3 is TGTGCCAGCAGCCCCGAGGAGGGAGCAACTAATGAAAAACTGTTTTTT.